A single sample gave rise to the 22 T cell receptor beta chains below, sequenced in a study of blood T cells in healthy people across ages. Alongside a J-beta primer mix, a sample-barcoded 5' primer served in a second PCR lasting 7 to 11 cycles. TCRdb ran MiXCR on the 5' RACE reads and lists one entry per CDR3 protein. The sample has about 800,000 distinct CDR3 sequences, 25% seen once; the top ten hold 3% to 4.5%. In addition, the sample was reused for a study of T cells of mothers and their children.

Sequencing used blood. All receptors derive from a boy aged 5-17 years in good health.

This clonotype showed up just a few times. This chain links TRBV27 with TRBJ2-7, with 7 bases aligning to TRBD1. The V gene's germline CDR1 is MNHEY and CDR2 SMNVEV (reference sequence). CDR3 size: 16 residues. With 0 bases clipped from V and 5 bases from J, the junction kept 10 bases outside the gene matches. The chain's CDR3 is CASSLSWGQPPHEQYF. In nucleotides, the CDR3 is TGTGCCAGCAGTTTATCATGGGGACAGCCGCCCCACGAGCAGTACTTC.

The chain recombines TRBV3-1 with TRBJ2-4; D might be TRBD2 (7 bases). CDR1 and CDR2 from the germline V gene are LGHDT and YNNKEL (reference sequence). The V and J ends lost 4 bases and 2 bases respectively, with 21 bases between them. The CDR3 covers 18 residues. CDR3 DNA sequence: TGTGCCAGCAGCCGACGCCGCCAGGGAGGGGGAACCAAAAACATTCAGTACTTC. This encodes CASSRRRQGGGTKNIQYF.

This clonotype appeared a few times. The chain carries TRBV12-3 or TRBV12-4 and TRBJ2-2; TRBD1 agrees at 9 bases. After removal of 4 bases from V and 6 bases from J, the junction contained 9 bases not matched to a gene. CDR3 length: 16 amino acids. The CDR3 coding sequence is TGTGCCAGCAGTTCTAGTGACAGGGGGTTAGCCGGGGAGCTGTTTTTT. Translation gives CASSSSDRGLAGELFF.

The chain has TRBV28 and TRBJ1-1, with unresolved D. V lost 2 bases and J 7 bases, leaving 8 bases between the germline ends. CDR3 size: 12 residues. CDR1 and CDR2 (germline): MDHEN, SYDVKM. In DNA form, the CDR3 reads TGTGCCAGCAGTTTAGCTTCTATTGAAGCTTTCTTT. This gives the protein CASSLASIEAFF.

The V and J genes are TRBV29-1 and TRBJ1-4; 9 bases agree with TRBD1. Germline CDR1 is SQVTM and CDR2 is ANQGSEA. J was trimmed by 7 bases and V by 5 bases; bases with no gene match: 8. CDR3 length: 14 amino acids. CDR3: CSVPPGTGTEKLFF. The CDR3, as DNA: TGCAGCGTTCCTCCCGGGACAGGGACTGAAAAACTGTTTTTT.

CDR3 in DNA: TGTGCCAGCTCACCACGAGGACCGGCCGGGGAGCTGTTTTTT. Translated: CASSPRGPAGELFF. The chain uses TRBV18 and TRBJ2-2; no firm D call. This CDR3 is built from 14 residues. The ends were cut back, 1 base at V and 6 bases at J, with 9 bases in the middle. The germline V gene has CDR1 KGHSH and CDR2 LQKENI.

The rearrangement uses TRBV6-6 and TRBJ2-1, with D unresolved. In germline, CDR1 is MNHNY, CDR2 SVGAGI (reference sequence). The V end lost 7 bases, the J end lost 3 bases, and 13 bases lay between the germline ends. CDR3 length equals 14 residues. In DNA, the CDR3 is TGTGCCAGCACCGATCGGAAGGGCTACAATGAGCAGTTCTTC. Encoded protein: CASTDRKGYNEQFF.

The chain employs TRBV14 and TRBJ2-5, with 7 bases fitting TRBD2. The V gene's germline CDR1 is SGHDN and CDR2 FVKESK. This CDR3 has 15 residues. V lost 0 bases, J lost 5 bases, and 6 bases stayed unmatched. The CDR3: CASSQDAAGRETQYF. The CDR3 DNA follows: TGTGCCAGCAGCCAAGATGCAGCGGGGCGGGAGACCCAGTACTTC.

The sample holds a few counts of this clonotype. This chain connects TRBV4-3 to TRBJ2-1; either TRBD1 or TRBD2 may fit D (5 bases each). The CDR3 has 16 amino acids. The V end was cut by 0 bases, the J end by 3 bases, with 12 bases between. CDR1 and CDR2 (germline): LGHNA, YSLEER. The CDR3 DNA is TGCGCCAGCAGCCAAGATAACCCGGGGCACTACAATGAGCAGTTCTTC. Protein product: CASSQDNPGHYNEQFF.

This clonotype was recorded at least ten times. The V gene is TRBV5-1, the J gene TRBJ1-4, with TRBD1 identical over 8 bases. The CDR3 loop spans 14 amino acids. Germline V gives CDR1 SGHRS, CDR2 YFSETQ. Unmatched junction bases numbered 8, after V lost 9 bases and J lost 4 bases. CDR3 amino acids: CATRTGPDNEKLFF. CDR3 nucleotides: TGCGCCACCCGGACAGGGCCAGATAATGAAAAACTGTTTTTT.

This clonotype was detected a few times. This rearrangement joins TRBV27 to TRBJ2-7, with TRBD1 identical over 8 bases. The CDR3 loop spans 14 amino acids. The germline CDR1 and CDR2 sequences are MNHEY and SMNVEV (reference sequence). With V trimmed by 3 bases and J by 3 bases, 4 bases remained unmatched. The CDR3 bases are TGTGCCAGCAGTTTTCAGGGGGCGATCTACGAGCAGTACTTC. This codes for CASSFQGAIYEQYF.

This clonotype was detected only once. The gene calls are TRBV12-3 or TRBV12-4 and TRBJ2-3; no definite D call. Trimming cost V 2 bases and J 8 bases, with 5 bases left between them. This CDR3 comprises 11 residues. This CDR3 is CASSLSPTQYF. The CDR3 bases are TGTGCCAGCAGTTTAAGTCCTACGCAGTATTTT.

The V gene is TRBV6-5, the J gene TRBJ1-1; TRBD1 is a possible D gene (6 bases). The CDR3 totals 13 residues. The germline CDR1 and CDR2 sequences are MNHEY and SVGAGI. The V gene lost 9 bases and the J gene lost 2 bases, with 13 bases spanning the gap. The CDR3 coding sequence is TGTGCCAGGAGGGGGGAGATCAACACTGAAGCTTTCTTT. Translated, it gives CARRGEINTEAFF.

This clonotype showed up just a few times. This chain joins TRBV7-2 and TRBJ1-1, with D tentatively TRBD1 (5 bases). The CDR3 runs to 14 residues. Germline V gives CDR1 SGHTA, CDR2 FQGNSA. V was cut by 2 bases and J by 2 bases, with 9 bases left in between. CDR3 loop: CASSLRGPNTEAFF. The CDR3 bases are TGTGCCAGCAGCTTAAGGGGTCCCAACACTGAAGCTTTCTTT.

The chain employs TRBV27 and TRBJ2-7; TRBD1 or TRBD2 may be the D gene (5 bases each). The CDR3 totals 14 residues. Between the trimmed V and J ends, which lost 5 bases and 4 bases, there was a span of 15 bases. CDR1 is MNHEY and CDR2 is SMNVEV in the germline V gene (reference sequence). CDR3 coding DNA: TGTGCCAGCAGTCCGAGGGGAAAATGGTACGAGCAGTACTTC. Amino acids: CASSPRGKWYEQYF.

CDR3 nucleotides: TGTGCCAGCAGACCAACCGACACCTCTAACTATGGCTACACCTTC. Amino acids: CASRPTDTSNYGYTF. The gene calls are TRBV7-9 and TRBJ1-2, with D unclear. This CDR3 is 15 amino acids long. V was pared by 6 bases and J by 0 bases, with 14 bases between. The germline V gene has CDR1 SEHNR and CDR2 FQNEAQ (reference sequence).

In this sample, this clonotype turned up a few times. The rearrangement links TRBV5-1 to TRBJ1-4; D not resolved. Germline values: CDR1 SGHRS, CDR2 YFSETQ. V lost 5 bases to trimming and J lost 7 bases, with 18 bases between them. CDR3 length: 15 residues. This CDR3 reads CASSDGEGSSEKLFF. The CDR3 coding sequence is TGCGCCAGCAGTGACGGTGAGGGCTCGAGTGAAAAACTGTTTTTT.

This chain links TRBV9 with TRBJ2-7, with D perhaps TRBD1 or TRBD2 (5 bases each). V was shortened by 3 bases and J by 7 bases, with 17 bases between the two germline ends. Germline V gives CDR1 SGDLS, CDR2 YYNGEE. The CDR3 length is 14 residues. CDR3 DNA sequence: TGTGCCAGCAGCGAGGGACCGCCACCGTTGGAGCAGTACTTC. It codes for CASSEGPPPLEQYF. Combining the CDR3 with reference TRBV9 and TRBJ2-7 gives the whole variable domain DSGVTQTPKHLITATGQRVTLRCSPRSGDLSVYWYQQSLDQGLQFLIQYYNGEERAKGNILERFSAQQFPDLHSELNLSSLELGDSALYFCASSEGPPPLEQYFGPGTRLTVT.

This clonotype was counted a few times. The CDR3 coding sequence is TGTGCCAGCGGACCGGGACTAGACTTTAACACCGGGGAGCTGTTTTTT. It specifies CASGPGLDFNTGELFF. This chain joins TRBV2 and TRBJ2-2, with 8 bases identical to TRBD2. The CDR3 spans 16 residues. Germline values: CDR1 SNHLY, CDR2 FYNNEI. With 8 bases clipped from V and 2 bases from J, the junction kept 10 bases outside the gene matches.

This chain connects TRBV7-6 to TRBJ2-7; no definite D call. The CDR3 runs 13 residues. With 4 bases removed from V and 2 bases from J, the gap between germline ends came to 9 bases. Per the germline V gene, CDR1 is SGHVS and CDR2 is FNYEAQ. Here the CDR3 reads CASSSRSTYEQYF. DNA of the CDR3: TGTGCCAGCAGCTCAAGGTCCACCTACGAGCAGTACTTC.

In DNA, the CDR3 is TGCGCCAGCAGCCTGACCGGGACAGGGTCCCACGAGCAGTACTTC. Protein product: CASSLTGTGSHEQYF. The chain joins TRBV4-3 to TRBJ2-7, with 9 positions matching TRBD1. CDR1 and CDR2 (germline): LGHNA, YSLEER. V was pared by 4 bases and J by 5 bases, with 9 bases of the junction left unmatched. The CDR3 loop spans 15 amino acids.

The chain has TRBV7-3 and TRBJ2-5, with TRBD2 identical over 10 bases. The J call is uncertain, as TRBJ2-7 better fits the DNA end. CDR1 SGHTA and CDR2 FQGTGA come from the germline V gene. CDR3 size: 14 residues. CDR3 loop: CASSVIAGGSEQYF. The CDR3 region has the DNA TGTGCCAGCAGCGTAATAGCGGGAGGTTCCGAGCAGTACTTC.